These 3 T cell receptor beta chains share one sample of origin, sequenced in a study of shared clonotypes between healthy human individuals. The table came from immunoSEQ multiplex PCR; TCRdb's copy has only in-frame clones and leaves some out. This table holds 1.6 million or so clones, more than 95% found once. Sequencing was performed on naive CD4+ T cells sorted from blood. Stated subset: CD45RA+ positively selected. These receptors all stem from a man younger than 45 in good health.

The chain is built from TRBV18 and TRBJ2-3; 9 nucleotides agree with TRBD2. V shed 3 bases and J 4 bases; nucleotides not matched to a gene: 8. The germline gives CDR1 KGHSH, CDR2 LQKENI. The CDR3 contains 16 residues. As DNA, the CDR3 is TGTGCCAGCTCACCGAGTATAGCGGGAGTTGCAGATACGCAGTATTTT. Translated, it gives CASSPSIAGVADTQYF.

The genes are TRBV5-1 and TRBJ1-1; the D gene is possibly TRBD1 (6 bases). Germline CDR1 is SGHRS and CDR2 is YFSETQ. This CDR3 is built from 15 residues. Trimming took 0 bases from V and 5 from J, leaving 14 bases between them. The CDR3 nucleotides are TGCGCCAGCAGCTTGGTAGCGGGGGCGCGTACTGAAGCTTTCTTT. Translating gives CASSLVAGARTEAFF.

The CDR3 DNA reads TGTGCCAGCAGCCTAAATGGCGGGCCGACCAAAAACATTCAGTACTTC. It specifies CASSLNGGPTKNIQYF. The chain employs TRBV7-2 and TRBJ2-4, with D possibly being TRBD2 (5 bases). From germline, CDR1 is SGHTA and CDR2 FQGNSA. V was clipped by 5 bases and J by 2 bases, with 16 bases between them. The CDR3 extends over 16 amino acids. Full variable domain (remainder filled in from reference TRBV7-2 and TRBJ2-4): GAGVSQSPSNKVTEKGKDVELRCDPISGHTALYWYRQSLGQGLEFLIYFQGNSAPDKSGLPSDRFSAERTGGSVSTLTIQRTQQEDSAVYLCASSLNGGPTKNIQYFGAGTRLSVL.